A single sample is the source of the 23 T cell receptor beta chains below, sequenced in a study of blood T cell repertoires in COVID-19. Sequencing was performed with immunoSEQ multiplex PCR; in TCRdb, only in-frame clones are kept and a portion is missing. The data hold 310,000 or so clones, with about 88% observed a single time. Material for sequencing was peripheral blood. The source is a young woman with COVID-19, enrolled during active disease.

This chain uses TRBV4-1 with TRBJ2-7; TRBD1 agrees at 7 bases. This CDR3 has 16 residues. The J segment lost 2 bases and the V segment lost 2 bases, leaving 9 bases of the junction unmatched. The V gene's germline CDR1 is MGHRA and CDR2 YSYEKL. The CDR3 is CASSQPSSGQTYEQYF. CDR3 DNA sequence: TGCGCCAGCAGCCAACCCTCCTCGGGACAGACCTACGAGCAGTACTTC.

The rearrangement joins TRBV6-5 to TRBJ2-7, with TRBD2 matching over 12 bases. Germline-derived CDR1 and CDR2 are MNHEY and SVGAGI. Germline trimming cut 4 bases from V and 6 bases from J; bases unmatched to any gene: 10. This CDR3 comprises 16 residues. CDR3 sequence reads: CASSSRPSGRAGEQYF. As DNA, the CDR3 is TGTGCCAGCAGTTCCCGTCCTAGCGGGAGGGCCGGCGAGCAGTACTTC.

This chain connects TRBV5-1 to TRBJ1-4; D not resolved. The CDR3 loop spans 12 amino acids. Germline V gives CDR1 SGHRS, CDR2 YFSETQ. V was cut by 2 bases and J by 7 bases, with 6 bases left in between. The CDR3 region is CASSLFGEKLFF. Here the CDR3 DNA reads TGCGCCAGCAGCTTATTCGGTGAAAAACTGTTTTTT.

In DNA form, the CDR3 reads TGTGCCAGCAGCTTAGATGGACAGGGTAATCAGCCCCAGCATTTT. It is translated as CASSLDGQGNQPQHF. This chain links TRBV7-9 with TRBJ1-5; 8 bases map to TRBD1. The V gene's germline CDR1 is SEHNR and CDR2 FQNEAQ (reference sequence). J lost 4 bases, V lost 1 base, and 3 bases had no gene match. This CDR3 has 15 amino acids.

Regarding this clone: The junction departs from the called germline gene at one end, perhaps through a read error. J is TRBJ2-2 and V is TRBV29-1; D is unresolved. The V gene's germline CDR1 is SQVTM and CDR2 ANQGSEA. CDR3 size: 13 residues. CDR3 residues: CSVQERNTGELFF. The CDR3 nucleotides read TGCAGCGTTCAAGAGCGGAACACCGGGGAGCTGTTTTTT.

This rearrangement joins TRBV6-4 to TRBJ2-1; D is possibly TRBD2 (6 bases). From germline, CDR1 is MRHNA and CDR2 SNTAGT. Between the trimmed V and J ends, which lost 2 bases and 0 bases, there was a span of 8 bases. The CDR3 extends over 15 amino acids. The CDR3 DNA reads TGTGCCAGCAGTGACGCCGGGGGCTCCTACAATGAGCAGTTCTTC. Translating gives CASSDAGGSYNEQFF.

The chain combines TRBV27 with TRBJ1-5; TRBD1 matches 9 bases. Trimming removed 2 bases from V and 3 bases from J; junction bases left unmatched: 5. The V gene's germline CDR1 is MNHEY and CDR2 SMNVEV (reference sequence). This CDR3 region has 16 residues. The CDR3 sequence: CASSLLDRGVNQPQHF. For the CDR3, the DNA is TGTGCCAGCAGTTTACTGGACAGGGGAGTCAATCAGCCCCAGCATTTT.

The chain combines TRBV9 with TRBJ2-1; D remains ambiguous. The V and J ends lost 3 bases and 8 bases respectively, with 9 bases between them. CDR1 and CDR2 (germline): SGDLS, YYNGEE. CDR3 length: 12 amino acids. CDR3 protein: CASSGPAHEQFF. DNA for the CDR3: TGTGCCAGCAGCGGGCCCGCACATGAGCAGTTCTTC.

V and J are TRBV23-1 and TRBJ2-5, with D uncertain. TRBV23-1 belongs to the ORF category, with a function that is uncertain. The CDR3 sequence is 14 residues long. Trimming removed 2 bases at V and 5 bases at J, with 12 bases between. CDR3 sequence reads: CASSQRRGVETQYF. CDR3 bases: TGCGCCAGCAGTCAACGGCGCGGAGTGGAGACCCAGTACTTC.

CDR3 DNA: TGCGCCAGCAGCTTGACCAGTAGCAGCTCCTACAATGAGCAGTTCTTC. Translation: CASSLTSSSSYNEQFF. The rearrangement uses TRBV5-1 and TRBJ2-1; D remains ambiguous. Per germline, CDR1 SGHRS and CDR2 YFSETQ. The CDR3 extends over 16 amino acids. The ends were cut back, 1 base at V and 0 bases at J, with 11 bases in the middle. Variable domain in full (rest from reference TRBV5-1 and TRBJ2-1): KAGVTQTPRYLIKTRGQQVTLSCSPISGHRSVSWYQQTPGQGLQFLFEYFSETQRNKGNFPGRFSGRQFSNSRSEMNVSTLELGDSALYLCASSLTSSSSYNEQFFGPGTRLTVL.

J is TRBJ2-2 and V is TRBV5-1; D gene uncertain. There are 16 residues in the CDR3. V was trimmed by 4 bases and J by 0 bases, leaving 13 bases between them. CDR1 SGHRS and CDR2 YFSETQ come from the germline V gene. The CDR3 DNA sequence: TGCGCCAGCAGCGGTTCAAGGCAGGCGAACACCGGGGAGCTGTTTTTT. Translation gives CASSGSRQANTGELFF.

The chain recombines TRBV28 with TRBJ1-5; no clear D. Germline-derived CDR1 and CDR2 are MDHEN and SYDVKM. CDR3 length equals 15 residues. V lost 7 bases to trimming and J lost 2 bases, with 15 bases between them. CDR3: CASILTPAGNQPQHF. CDR3 nucleotides: TGTGCCAGCATCCTAACCCCGGCGGGCAATCAGCCCCAGCATTTT.

The chain carries TRBV29-1 and TRBJ2-5; 12 nucleotides match TRBD1. CDR1 SQVTM and CDR2 ANQGSEA come from the germline V gene. The CDR3 has 16 residues. The trim removed 6 bases at V and 5 bases at J, leaving 13 bases unmatched. CDR3 loop: CSVTRPGGTGGETQYF. Here the CDR3 DNA reads TGCAGCGTCACCCGCCCAGGGGGGACAGGGGGCGAGACCCAGTACTTC.

The V call is TRBV6-1, the J call TRBJ2-1, with D possibly TRBD1 on 5 matching bases. V was cut by 2 bases and J by 0 bases, with 8 bases left in between. The CDR3 loop spans 15 amino acids. Germline CDR1 is MNHNS and CDR2 is SASEGT. DNA of the CDR3: TGTGCCAGCAGTGAACAACAGGCCTCCTACAATGAGCAGTTCTTC. Residues: CASSEQQASYNEQFF.

This clone was seen a single time. The chain couples TRBV10-3 to TRBJ2-5; 7 bases are a match to TRBD1. The CDR3 runs to 13 residues. With V trimmed by 7 bases and J by 4 bases, 6 bases remained unmatched. Germline loops: CDR1 ENHRY, CDR2 SYGVKD. CDR3: CAITRDSGETQYF. The CDR3 bases are TGTGCCATCACCAGGGACAGCGGAGAGACCCAGTACTTC.

The J gene is TRBJ2-5, the V gene TRBV2; a possible D gene is TRBD1 (7 bases). Germline loops: CDR1 SNHLY, CDR2 FYNNEI. Trimming pared 7 bases from V and 5 bases from J, leaving 14 bases between. The length of the CDR3 is 13 residues. This chain's CDR3 is CASKAGGSETQYF. Here the CDR3 DNA reads TGTGCCAGCAAGGCAGGGGGGTCGGAGACCCAGTACTTC.

The rearrangement links TRBV4-1 to TRBJ2-1; the match to TRBD2 covers 10 bases. Germline CDR1 and CDR2: MGHRA and YSYEKL. The CDR3 is 18 amino acids. V lost 1 base, J lost 4 bases, and 10 bases stayed unmatched. CDR3 in amino acids: CASSQVDMGLALYNEQFF. DNA of the CDR3: TGCGCCAGCAGCCAAGTCGACATGGGACTAGCGCTATACAATGAGCAGTTCTTC.

The chain links TRBV28 to TRBJ2-7, with D perhaps matching TRBD1 (6 bases). The V gene lost 7 bases and the J gene lost 5 bases, with 18 bases spanning the gap. The CDR3 length is 14 residues. Looked up from germline, CDR1 is MDHEN and CDR2 is SYDVKM. The CDR3 DNA follows: TGTGCCAGCACCCTTGGTGGGGGCCCCAACGAGCAGTACTTC. Protein product: CASTLGGGPNEQYF.

This clone was seen only once. The J gene is TRBJ2-7, the V gene TRBV19, with 9 bases lining up with TRBD1. This CDR3 has 13 residues. Germline CDR1 and CDR2: LNHDA and SQIVND (reference sequence). The V segment lost 9 bases and the J segment 3 bases; nucleotides outside the gene matches: 6. This chain's CDR3 is CASRAGQGYEQYF. As DNA, the CDR3 is TGTGCCAGCCGCGCGGGACAGGGCTACGAGCAGTACTTC. Supplemented by reference TRBV19 and TRBJ2-7, the full variable domain reads DGGITQSPKYLFRKEGQNVTLSCEQNLNHDAMYWYRQDPGQGLRLIYYSQIVNDFQKGDIAEGYSVSREKKESFPLTVTSAQKNPTAFYLCASRAGQGYEQYFGPGTRLTVT.

V and J are TRBV10-2 and TRBJ2-4; 10 bases line up with TRBD1. With 8 bases clipped from V and 5 bases from J, the junction kept 9 bases outside the gene matches. The CDR3 consists of 15 residues. The V gene's germline CDR1 is WSHSY and CDR2 SAAADI. Here the CDR3 reads CASEDRQGAENIQYF. CDR3 sequence (DNA): TGCGCCAGCGAGGATCGACAGGGGGCGGAAAACATTCAGTACTTC.

The genes are TRBV7-2 and TRBJ2-1; the D is unclear. Per germline, CDR1 SGHTA and CDR2 FQGNSA. The CDR3 is 13 amino acids. V gave up 6 bases and J gave up 8 bases, with 14 bases separating them. CDR3 in amino acids: CASRTGSRDEQFF. CDR3 DNA sequence: TGTGCCAGCAGAACCGGGTCTCGGGATGAGCAGTTCTTC.

The V call is TRBV19, the J call TRBJ2-1; a weak D match, TRBD1 (7 bases). The CDR3 has 15 amino acids. From germline, CDR1 is LNHDA and CDR2 SQIVND (reference sequence). The V gene lost 4 bases and the J gene lost 2 bases, with 12 bases spanning the gap. In DNA, the CDR3 is TGTGCCAGTAGTACTCAGGGGGGTCCCTACAATGAGCAGTTCTTC. Encoded protein: CASSTQGGPYNEQFF.

The chain recombines TRBV15 with TRBJ1-3; D remains ambiguous. Germline V gene sequence: CDR1 LNHNV, CDR2 YYDKDF (reference sequence). With 0 bases removed from V and 1 base from J, the gap between germline ends came to 7 bases. This CDR3 has 15 amino acids. CDR3 amino acids: CATSRDSGSGNTIYF. DNA for the CDR3: TGTGCCACCAGCAGAGATTCCGGTTCTGGAAACACCATATATTTT.